The next 4 T cell receptor beta chains were all read from a single sample in a study of blood T cell repertoires in COVID-19. The repertoire was sequenced with immunoSEQ multiplex PCR; TCRdb's copy has only in-frame clones and lacks some. The sample holds 90,000 to 100,000 clones, 82% seen once. Sequencing input: peripheral blood. The receptors shown here come from a man in his sixties or seventies with acute or convalescent COVID-19.

This chain joins TRBV19 and TRBJ1-1; D is possibly TRBD1 (5 bases). This CDR3 is built from 14 residues. Per germline, CDR1 LNHDA and CDR2 SQIVND (reference sequence). With 1 base removed from V and 6 bases from J, the gap between germline ends came to 12 bases. CDR3 sequence reads: CASSIGDRGAEAFF. In DNA form, the CDR3 reads TGTGCCAGTAGTATAGGGGATCGGGGGGCTGAAGCTTTCTTT.

This clone was counted once. The gene calls are TRBV4-3 and TRBJ2-3, with D perhaps TRBD1 (7 bases). The V and J ends lost 1 base and 7 bases respectively, with 15 bases between them. CDR1 is LGHNA, CDR2 YSLEER, per germline. The CDR3 totals 15 residues. CDR3 amino acids: CASSQAGAGGNTQYF. CDR3 sequence (DNA): TGCGCCAGCAGCCAAGCGGGAGCAGGGGGAAATACGCAGTATTTT.

This clone was seen more than once but under ten times. The chain has TRBV7-9 and TRBJ2-7; no clear D. CDR1 is SEHNR, CDR2 FQNEAQ, per germline (reference sequence). V was cut by 5 bases and J by 0 bases, with 11 bases left in between. This CDR3 comprises 14 residues. The CDR3, as DNA: TGTGCCAGCAGCCGACACGGTTCCTCCTACGAGCAGTACTTC. Translated, it gives CASSRHGSSYEQYF.

The chain carries TRBV2 and TRBJ2-1, with 7 bases matching TRBD2. Germline CDR1 reads SNHLY; CDR2 reads FYNNEI. The CDR3 is 15 residues long. V lost 8 bases to trimming and J lost 4 bases; unmatched junction nucleotides: 11. The CDR3 loop is CASLGGRRTYNEQFF. The CDR3 DNA is TGTGCCAGCTTGGGGGGGAGAAGGACATACAATGAGCAGTTCTTC.